The present T cell receptor beta chain was sequenced within a study of TIL therapy for anti-PD-1-resistant metastatic lung cancer. Study details: Tumor harvest preceded PD-1/PD-L1 blockade, followed by nivolumab treatment.

Sequencing used immunoSEQ v3. Only in-frame clones appear in the TCRdb table, and some are missing; sequencing was by immunoSEQ multiplex PCR. The sample contains tens of thousands of clones, approximately 86% of which appear only once. Documented time point: pre-treatment sample, taken before nivolumab and TIL therapy. The CDR3 runs 12 residues. The germline V gene encodes CDR1 LGHDT and CDR2 YNNKEL (reference sequence). V lost 10 bases and J lost 2, with 10 bases in between. This receptor was identified in a person aged 30 to 80 with non-small cell lung cancer. The sample consisted of blood, taken at baseline. The chain uses TRBV3-1 (or the pseudogene TRBV3-2) and TRBJ2-3; the D gene could be TRBD1 or TRBD2 (5 bases each). CDR3 DNA sequence: TGTGCCACCGGGGCCTCCACAGATACGCAGTATTTT. As protein: CATGASTDTQYF.